This record concerns one T cell receptor (beta chain) sequence. This clonotype was detected ten times or more. This receptor's antigen is unknown. No qualities accompany the bases; no much larger clone lies one base away. The data were obtained in a study of T cell repertoires in cytomegalovirus infection (dated by TCRdb to 2018 to 2020). For the study in its entirety: The peptide stimulations were aimed at well-studied HLA-B-restricted epitopes as well as recently identified HLA-C-restricted CMV epitopes, whose presentation resists viral immunomodulation. The HLA type of each donor mattered for the analysis, because public TCR beta signatures pointed to carriage of CMV infection along with the matching HLA type. Study-wide conclusions, independent of this receptor: Cumulative frequency of public TCR beta family members discriminated carriers of CMV infection plus the relevant HLA type in this cohort and an independent roughly 320-donor cohort. In the ex vivo response, HLA-C-restricted CMV-specific TCR beta clonotypes were dominant, and in two of eight donors the single most frequent clonotype came from this HLA-C-restricted group.

The sequencer was an Illumina HiSeq 1500. Using fastp at Q25 and MiXCR, TCRdb reprocessed the public reads and kept productive beta chains. All rows with the same CDR3 protein become a single entry with the most common DNA and genes. The sample table records hundreds of thousands of distinct CDR3 sequences; 25% to 30% of these occur just once. The ten largest clones represent roughly 20% of the sample. The treatment or condition label of this sample denotes: in vitro stimulation with specific CMV peptide epitopes to enrich CMV-specific T cells. The sequenced sample was cultured PBMCs, obtained from culture after CMV antigen stimulation. This sequence was found in a human donor in good health (CMV status not recorded). Some clones in this sample may be carry-over from other donors' samples.

CDR3 protein: CATHRLPPLHF. The DNA is TGTGCCACCCACCGGTTACCACCCCTCCACTTT. Recombination joined TRBV28 with TRBJ1-6, with an unclear D gene assignment. The CDR3 starts with the cysteine, ends with the phenylalanine, and has 11 residues. Of all the DNA, just the CDR3 is kept, 33 bases in frame from base 1. As encoded in the germline V gene, CDR1 is MDHEN while CDR2 is SYDVKM. V is reduced by 10 bases and J by 11 bases, leaving a spacing of 12 bases between them.